The 32 T cell receptor beta chains in this list originate from one sample, sequenced in a study of blood T cell repertoires in COVID-19. The data were produced by immunoSEQ multiplex PCR, yet TCRdb's version contains in-frame clones alone and is incomplete. Among 300,000 to 350,000 clones listed, roughly 90% were seen once. The sample comprised peripheral blood. The receptors here all came from a woman in her 70s with COVID-19, enrolled during active disease.

This sequence joins TRBV7-3 and TRBJ2-7; 7 positions match TRBD1. Germline values: CDR1 SGHTA, CDR2 FQGTGA. The CDR3 loop spans 13 amino acids. The V gene end was trimmed by 0 bases and the J gene end by 6 bases; junction bases not matched to a gene: 2. The CDR3 nucleotides read TGTGCCAGCAGCTTAACAGGGGGCAGCGAGCAGTACTTC. Amino acid sequence: CASSLTGGSEQYF.

This rearrangement joins TRBV6-5 to TRBJ1-3, with D uncertain. This CDR3 spans 14 amino acids. With 8 bases removed from V and 0 bases from J, the gap between germline ends came to 11 bases. Germline lookup yields CDR1 MNHEY and CDR2 SVGAGI. The CDR3 DNA reads as TGTGCCAGCCCCACCTTGAGCTCTGGAAACACCATATATTTT. This encodes CASPTLSSGNTIYF.

The chain is built from TRBV5-1 and TRBJ1-6, with D perhaps TRBD1 (6 bases). Per the germline V gene, CDR1 is SGHRS and CDR2 is YFSETQ. The CDR3 totals 16 residues. V lost 5 bases to trimming and J lost 10 bases, with 22 bases between them. CDR3 sequence reads: CASRMDGTYVYSPLHF. The CDR3 DNA follows: TGCGCCAGCAGGATGGACGGGACATACGTTTACTCACCCCTCCACTTT.

This chain connects TRBV5-6 to TRBJ1-6, with unresolved D. In germline, CDR1 is SGHDT, CDR2 YYEEEE. Trimming cost V 0 bases and J 7 bases, with 8 bases left between them. CDR3 size: 14 residues. The CDR3 reads CASSLAVPNSPLHF. The CDR3 nucleotides read TGTGCCAGCAGCTTGGCAGTTCCCAATTCACCCCTCCACTTT.

This chain joins TRBV24-1 and TRBJ1-1, with 7 bases matching TRBD1. Germline-derived CDR1 and CDR2 are KGHDR and SFDVKD. Unmatched junction bases numbered 4, after V lost 2 bases and J lost 2 bases. The CDR3 runs 15 residues. CDR3 DNA sequence: TGTGCCACCAGTGATTCAGGGACAGCTAACACTGAAGCTTTCTTT. Translated: CATSDSGTANTEAFF.

The chain carries TRBV2 and TRBJ2-5; 9 bases match TRBD1. This CDR3 spans 15 amino acids. The V and J ends lost 7 bases and 4 bases, in that order; junction bases with no gene match: 10. Germline CDR1 and CDR2: SNHLY and FYNNEI. The CDR3: CASNGAQGAAETQYF. The CDR3 nucleotides read TGTGCCAGCAATGGAGCACAGGGGGCGGCAGAGACCCAGTACTTC.

This clone was recorded once. The rearrangement uses TRBV9 and TRBJ1-2; TRBD1 matches at 10 bases. Germline values: CDR1 SGDLS, CDR2 YYNGEE. J gave up 3 bases and V 3 bases, and 2 bases lay outside the gene matches. The CDR3 loop spans 14 amino acids. This CDR3 reads CASSGQGAYYGYTF. The CDR3 DNA is TGTGCCAGCAGCGGACAGGGGGCATACTATGGCTACACCTTC.

This clone was detected a few times. Other nucleotide sequences from this sample produce the same CDR3. The CDR3 protein is CASSVEGTVNYGYTF. The CDR3 DNA reads as TGTGCCAGCAGCGTAGAGGGGACAGTAAACTATGGCTACACCTTC. The chain has TRBV9 and TRBJ1-2; 7 bases agree with TRBD1. The ends lost 0 bases at V and 2 bases at J; junction bases unmatched: 4. Germline CDR1 is SGDLS and CDR2 is YYNGEE. The CDR3 is 15 residues long. Based on the CDR3 plus reference TRBV9 and TRBJ1-2, the full variable domain is DSGVTQTPKHLITATGQRVTLRCSPRSGDLSVYWYQQSLDQGLQFLIQYYNGEERAKGNILERFSAQQFPDLHSELNLSSLELGDSALYFCASSVEGTVNYGYTFGSGTRLTVV.

J is TRBJ1-1 and V is TRBV24-1; 12 bases are shared with TRBD1. J lost 11 bases, V lost 3 bases, and 6 bases had no gene match. The CDR3 extends over 14 amino acids. Germline V gene lookup returns CDR1 KGHDR and CDR2 SFDVKD. In DNA, the CDR3 is TGTGCCACCAGTGATAGGGACAGGGGGCGGGGGGCTTTCTTT. As protein: CATSDRDRGRGAFF.

This rearrangement joins TRBV4-2 to TRBJ2-7; possible D gene TRBD2, 6 bases. V dropped 0 bases and J dropped 2 bases, with 14 bases sitting between them. The CDR3 runs to 16 residues. Germline CDR1 reads LGHNA; CDR2 reads YNFKEQ. CDR3 sequence reads: CASSQDTGGAPYEQYF. CDR3 DNA: TGTGCCAGCAGCCAAGATACCGGGGGAGCCCCCTACGAGCAGTACTTC.

The chain is built from TRBV7-8 and TRBJ1-6, with D maybe TRBD1 (5 bases). There are 16 residues in the CDR3. With 1 base removed from V and 7 bases from J, the gap between germline ends came to 14 bases. The V gene's germline CDR1 is SGHVS and CDR2 FQNEAQ. This chain's CDR3 is CASSLEGKLTNSPLHF. The CDR3 nucleotides read TGTGCCAGCAGCTTAGAGGGGAAGTTGACGAATTCACCCCTCCACTTT.

The V and J genes are TRBV19 and TRBJ1-3; TRBD1 agrees at 8 bases. Germline V gives CDR1 LNHDA, CDR2 SQIVND (reference sequence). CDR3 size: 15 residues. The trim removed 6 bases at V and 2 bases at J, leaving 6 bases unmatched. In DNA, the CDR3 is TGTGCCAGTAGATCTCTGGACAGGGCTGGAAACACCATATATTTT. Translated, it gives CASRSLDRAGNTIYF.

The chain combines TRBV6-2 or TRBV6-3 with TRBJ1-2, with TRBD1 matching 9 bases. The CDR3 contains 14 residues. Germline V gives CDR1 MNHEY, CDR2 SVGEGT. The V segment lost 2 bases and the J segment 6 bases; nucleotides outside the gene matches: 4. The CDR3, as DNA: TGTGCCAGCAGTTACACCGGGACAGGGCATGGCTACACCTTC. Protein: CASSYTGTGHGYTF.

The J gene is TRBJ2-7, the V gene TRBV7-2, with 10 bases identical to TRBD1. The CDR3 contains 18 residues. V shed 5 bases and J 2 bases; nucleotides not matched to a gene: 15. Germline V gene lookup returns CDR1 SGHTA and CDR2 FQGNSA. CDR3 sequence reads: CASSPNRDRGTFTYEQYF. CDR3 nucleotide sequence: TGTGCCAGCAGCCCGAACCGGGACAGGGGCACCTTCACCTACGAGCAGTACTTC.

The rearrangement links TRBV6-2 or TRBV6-3 to TRBJ1-1; no reliable D call. The germline gives CDR1 MNHEY, CDR2 SVGEGT. The CDR3 is 17 residues long. V dropped 6 bases and J dropped 0 bases, with 20 bases sitting between them. This CDR3 reads CASSPREFERLNTEAFF. The DNA for the CDR3 is TGTGCCAGCAGCCCTAGGGAGTTTGAGCGCCTGAACACTGAAGCTTTCTTT.

The chain joins TRBV2 to TRBJ2-1, with D possibly being TRBD2 (6 bases). CDR1 and CDR2 (germline): SNHLY, FYNNEI. This CDR3 is built from 14 residues. With 6 bases removed from V and 5 bases from J, the gap between germline ends came to 14 bases. CDR3 coding DNA: TGTGCCAGCAGAAGGGGACTCCTTAACAATGAGCAGTTCTTC. It yields the protein CASRRGLLNNEQFF.

This clone was picked up a small number of times. The chain links TRBV6-6 to TRBJ1-2; D uncertain. Germline V lookup: CDR1 MNHNY, CDR2 SVGAGI (reference sequence). The CDR3 is 13 amino acids. V was shortened by 0 bases and J by 8 bases, with 10 bases between the two germline ends. The CDR3 bases are TGTGCCAGCAGTTACTCTAGCCCTAACGGCTACACCTTC. Its translation is CASSYSSPNGYTF.

The chain recombines TRBV7-3 with TRBJ1-1, with D hard to call. V was trimmed by 5 bases and J by 6 bases, leaving 13 bases between them. The CDR3 runs 13 residues. Per germline, CDR1 SGHTA and CDR2 FQGTGA. CDR3 loop: CASSTREGAEAFF. CDR3 coding DNA: TGTGCCAGCAGCACCCGAGAGGGCGCTGAAGCTTTCTTT. Filled out from reference TRBV7-3 and TRBJ1-1, the complete variable domain reads GAGVSQTPSNKVTEKGKYVELRCDPISGHTALYWYRQSLGQGPEFLIYFQGTGAADDSGLPNDRFFAVRPEGSVSTLKIQRTERGDSAVYLCASSTREGAEAFFGQGTRLTVV.

This clone was observed a single time. This rearrangement joins TRBV11-2 to TRBJ2-7; perhaps TRBD2 as D (5 bases). The germline V and J ends were trimmed by 3 bases and 1 base, with 10 bases remaining between them. This CDR3 has 14 residues. In germline, CDR1 is SGHAT, CDR2 FQNNGV. The CDR3, as DNA: TGTGCCAGCAGCTTCCCGAGCGGTTCCTACGAGCAGTACTTC. Protein: CASSFPSGSYEQYF.

The chain employs TRBV7-2 and TRBJ2-7; D may be TRBD1 (6 bases). In germline, CDR1 is SGHTA, CDR2 FQGNSA. Trimming took off 5 bases at V and 9 bases at J, with 17 bases between the two ends. The CDR3 is 13 residues long. The DNA of the CDR3 is TGTGCCAGCAGCCTAACCCAGGGGCCGCCGCAGTACTTC. It specifies CASSLTQGPPQYF.

The chain combines TRBV19 with TRBJ1-1; 11 bases are a match to TRBD1. The CDR3 runs to 16 residues. V shed 6 bases and J 4 bases; nucleotides not matched to a gene: 10. Germline V lookup: CDR1 LNHDA, CDR2 SQIVND (reference sequence). Here the CDR3 DNA reads TGTGCCAGTAGAAACTGGGGGGACAGGGGGAGCACTGAAGCTTTCTTT. Translated, it gives CASRNWGDRGSTEAFF. Together with reference TRBV19 and TRBJ1-1, the CDR3 gives the full variable domain: DGGITQSPKYLFRKEGQNVTLSCEQNLNHDAMYWYRQDPGQGLRLIYYSQIVNDFQKGDIAEGYSVSREKKESFPLTVTSAQKNPTAFYLCASRNWGDRGSTEAFFGQGTRLTVV.

The V gene is TRBV4-1, the J gene TRBJ2-1; 12 bases are a match to TRBD1. This CDR3 has 15 amino acids. Germline V gene data show CDR1 as MGHRA and CDR2 as YSYEKL. J was trimmed by 7 bases and V by 4 bases; bases with no gene match: 5. This CDR3 is CASSPGTGGENEQFF. The CDR3, as DNA: TGCGCCAGCAGCCCCGGGACAGGGGGCGAAAATGAGCAGTTCTTC.

The chain employs TRBV21-1 and TRBJ2-3; the table's D call, TRBD2, was not checked against the DNA. TRBV21-1 is an annotated pseudogene. This CDR3 is 20 amino acids long. CDR3 nucleotide sequence: TGTGCCAGCAGCTCGAGTCCCGGGACTAGCGGGGCTTCTAGCACAGATACGCAGTATTTT. It encodes CASSSSPGTSGASSTDTQYF.

The chain has TRBV5-1 and TRBJ2-7; D gene unclear. Trimming removed 1 base at V and 3 bases at J, with 8 bases between. This CDR3 has 13 amino acids. The germline CDR1 and CDR2 sequences are SGHRS and YFSETQ. CDR3 sequence (DNA): TGCGCCAGCAGCTTGACACCCATCTACGAGCAGTACTTC. Its protein is CASSLTPIYEQYF. Full variable domain (outside the CDR3, taken from reference TRBV5-1 and TRBJ2-7): KAGVTQTPRYLIKTRGQQVTLSCSPISGHRSVSWYQQTPGQGLQFLFEYFSETQRNKGNFPGRFSGRQFSNSRSEMNVSTLELGDSALYLCASSLTPIYEQYFGPGTRLTVT.

This chain joins TRBV12-3 or TRBV12-4 and TRBJ2-1; the match to TRBD1 covers 7 bases. The CDR3 is 13 residues long. The trim removed 7 bases at V and 6 bases at J, leaving 6 bases unmatched. The DNA for the CDR3 is TGTGCCAGCACCCTCTACAGGGGCAATGAGCAGTTCTTC. Its protein product is CASTLYRGNEQFF.

CDR3 sequence: CASSLGGKGNTEAFF. The CDR3 coding sequence is TGTGCCAGCAGTTTGGGGGGGAAGGGGAACACTGAAGCTTTCTTT. The chain joins TRBV28 to TRBJ1-1, with D perhaps matching TRBD1 (5 bases). V gave up 3 bases and J gave up 1 base, with 12 bases separating them. This CDR3 is 15 amino acids long. Germline CDR1 is MDHEN and CDR2 is SYDVKM.

The CDR3 nucleotides are TGTGCCACTTCAAAGGGACAGCCGAACACTGAAGCTTTCTTT. Translation gives CATSKGQPNTEAFF. The rearrangement links TRBV2 to TRBJ1-1; 7 bases fit TRBD1. The V and J ends lost 10 bases and 1 base, in that order; junction bases with no gene match: 9. The V gene's germline CDR1 is SNHLY and CDR2 FYNNEI. The CDR3 is made up of 14 amino acids.

The chain has TRBV4-2 and TRBJ2-3; 10 bases agree with TRBD2. V gave up 10 bases and J gave up 2 bases; unmatched junction bases: 6. This CDR3 has 14 amino acids. CDR1 is LGHNA and CDR2 is YNFKEQ in the germline V gene. This CDR3 reads CATQRGGPTDTQYF. The CDR3 DNA is TGTGCCACCCAGCGGGGGGGCCCCACAGATACGCAGTATTTT.

This sequence joins TRBV14 and TRBJ1-1; D might be TRBD1 (5 bases). Germline CDR1 SGHDN, CDR2 FVKESK. Trimming pared 4 bases from V and 5 bases from J, leaving 14 bases between. The CDR3 covers 14 residues. CDR3 amino acids: CASSPRGGKTEAFF. The CDR3 coding sequence is TGTGCCAGCAGCCCCCGGGGGGGAAAGACTGAAGCTTTCTTT.

In this sample, this clone turned up a few times. The chain employs TRBV21-1 and TRBJ1-2; TRBD1 was called by the table and not checked on the DNA. TRBV21-1 is an annotated pseudogene. The CDR3 totals 16 residues. The CDR3 coding sequence is TGTGCCAGCAGCAAAAACCCGACAGGGGAGGGCTATGGCTACACCTTC. This gives the protein CASSKNPTGEGYGYTF.

This clone has only a few counts. The chain joins TRBV7-8 to TRBJ1-1; perhaps TRBD1 as D (6 bases). V lost 9 bases, J lost 7 bases, and 21 bases lay in between. Germline CDR1 SGHVS, CDR2 FQNEAQ. The CDR3 is 14 amino acids. CDR3: CASQIQGRFGEAFF. In DNA, the CDR3 is TGTGCCAGTCAAATTCAGGGGAGATTCGGTGAAGCTTTCTTT.

The chain employs TRBV7-9 and TRBJ1-5; D is perhaps TRBD1 (5 bases). The CDR3 extends over 14 amino acids. The V gene's germline CDR1 is SEHNR and CDR2 FQNEAQ (reference sequence). Deletions cut 1 base from V and 6 bases from J, with 10 bases between. The CDR3, as DNA: TGTGCCAGCAGCTTAGAGACAGCCCTTCAGCCCCAGCATTTT. Translated, it gives CASSLETALQPQHF.